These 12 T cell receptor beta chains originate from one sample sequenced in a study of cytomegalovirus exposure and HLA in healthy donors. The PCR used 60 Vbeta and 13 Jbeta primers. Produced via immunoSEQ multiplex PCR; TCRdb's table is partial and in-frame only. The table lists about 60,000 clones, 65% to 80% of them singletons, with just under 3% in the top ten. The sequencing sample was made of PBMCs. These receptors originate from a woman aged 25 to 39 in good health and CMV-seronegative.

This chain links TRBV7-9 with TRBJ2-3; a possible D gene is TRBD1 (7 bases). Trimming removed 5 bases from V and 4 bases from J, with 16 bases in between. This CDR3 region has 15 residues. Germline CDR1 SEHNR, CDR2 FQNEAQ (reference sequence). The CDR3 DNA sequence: TGTGCCAGCAGCCCACTCCAGGGGGGCGCAGATACGCAGTATTTT. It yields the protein CASSPLQGGADTQYF.

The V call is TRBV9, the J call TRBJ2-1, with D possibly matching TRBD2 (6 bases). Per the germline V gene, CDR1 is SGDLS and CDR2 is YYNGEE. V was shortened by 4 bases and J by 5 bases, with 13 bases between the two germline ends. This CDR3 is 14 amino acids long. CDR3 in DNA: TGTGCCAGCAGCCCCGTGATAGCGGACAATGAGCAGTTCTTC. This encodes CASSPVIADNEQFF.

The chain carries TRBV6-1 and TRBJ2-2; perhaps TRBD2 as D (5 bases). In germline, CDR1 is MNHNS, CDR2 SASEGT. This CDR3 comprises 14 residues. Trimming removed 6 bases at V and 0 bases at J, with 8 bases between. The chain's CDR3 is CASSQDSNTGELFF. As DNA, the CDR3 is TGTGCCAGCAGCCAGGACTCGAACACCGGGGAGCTGTTTTTT.

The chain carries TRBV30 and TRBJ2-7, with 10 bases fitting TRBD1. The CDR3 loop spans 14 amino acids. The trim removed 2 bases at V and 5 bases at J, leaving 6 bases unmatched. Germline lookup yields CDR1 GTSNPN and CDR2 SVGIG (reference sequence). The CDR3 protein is CAWSTGTGEDEQYF. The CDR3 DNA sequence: TGTGCCTGGAGTACCGGGACAGGGGAGGACGAGCAGTACTTC.

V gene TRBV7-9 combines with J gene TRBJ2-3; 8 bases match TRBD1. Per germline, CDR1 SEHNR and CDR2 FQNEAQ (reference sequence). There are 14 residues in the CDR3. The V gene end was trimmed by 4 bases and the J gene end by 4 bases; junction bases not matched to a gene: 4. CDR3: CASSSPDRADTQYF. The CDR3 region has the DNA TGTGCCAGCAGCTCCCCGGACAGGGCAGATACGCAGTATTTT.

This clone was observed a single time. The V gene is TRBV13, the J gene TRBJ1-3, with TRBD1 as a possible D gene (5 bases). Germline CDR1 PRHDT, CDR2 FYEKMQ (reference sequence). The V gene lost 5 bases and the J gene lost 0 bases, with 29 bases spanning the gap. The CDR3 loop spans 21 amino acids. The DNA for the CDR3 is TGTGCCAGCAGCGACAGATCAAGGGGAAACCTAAGGTGGAGCTCTGGAAACACCATATATTTT. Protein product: CASSDRSRGNLRWSSGNTIYF.

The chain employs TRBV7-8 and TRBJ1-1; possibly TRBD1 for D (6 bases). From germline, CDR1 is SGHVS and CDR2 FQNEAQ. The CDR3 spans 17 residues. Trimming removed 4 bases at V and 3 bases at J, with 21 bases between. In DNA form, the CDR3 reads TGTGCCAGCAGCTCACGGGCCCTAGGGGGGGCCGACACTGAAGCTTTCTTT. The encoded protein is CASSSRALGGADTEAFF.

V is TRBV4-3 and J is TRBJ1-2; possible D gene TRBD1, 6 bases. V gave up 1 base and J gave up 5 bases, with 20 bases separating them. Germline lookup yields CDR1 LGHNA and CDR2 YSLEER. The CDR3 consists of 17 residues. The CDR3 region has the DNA TGCGCCAGCAGCCAAGGCAGGGGCGCAGGGACGGATTATGGCTACACCTTC. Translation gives CASSQGRGAGTDYGYTF.

Here the CDR3 DNA reads TGTGCCTGGAGATCACCAGGGCACGGCTACACCTTC. Protein sequence: CAWRSPGHGYTF. J is TRBJ1-2 and V is TRBV30, with D perhaps TRBD1 (5 bases). Trimming took 3 bases from V and 8 from J, leaving 13 bases between them. Germline V gene data show CDR1 as GTSNPN and CDR2 as SVGIG (reference sequence). There are 12 residues in the CDR3.

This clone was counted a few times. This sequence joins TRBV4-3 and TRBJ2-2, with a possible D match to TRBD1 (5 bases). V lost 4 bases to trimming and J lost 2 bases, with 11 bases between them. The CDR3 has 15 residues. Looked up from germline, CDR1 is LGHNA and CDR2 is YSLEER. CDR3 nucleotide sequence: TGCGCCAGCAGCCTAGAAGACAGAAACACCGGGGAGCTGTTTTTT. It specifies CASSLEDRNTGELFF.

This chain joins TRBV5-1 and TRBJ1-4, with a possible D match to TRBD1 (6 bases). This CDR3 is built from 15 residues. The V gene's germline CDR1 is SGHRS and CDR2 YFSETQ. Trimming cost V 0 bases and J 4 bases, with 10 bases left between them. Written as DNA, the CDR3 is TGCGCCAGCAGCTTGGGGCTCAGGGGTAATGAAAAACTGTTTTTT. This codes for CASSLGLRGNEKLFF.

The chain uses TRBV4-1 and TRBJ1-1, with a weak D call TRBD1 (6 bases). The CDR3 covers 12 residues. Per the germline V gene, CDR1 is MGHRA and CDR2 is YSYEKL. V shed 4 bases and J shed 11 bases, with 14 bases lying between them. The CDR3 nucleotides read TGCGCCAGCAGCCCCTCCTCAGGGGTGGCTTTCTTT. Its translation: CASSPSSGVAFF.